These 19 T cell receptor beta chains came from one sample sequenced in a study of blood T cells in healthy people across ages. For the second PCR, which ran for about 7 to 11 cycles, a sample-barcoded 5' primer and a J-beta primer mix were used. One entry per CDR3 protein results from TCRdb running MiXCR on the 5' RACE reads. The sample consists of some 1.8 million distinct CDR3 sequences, about 39% of them appearing once. The sample taken for sequencing was blood. The source is a human donor in good health.

The V gene is TRBV28, the J gene TRBJ2-5; D ambiguous. With 8 bases removed from V and 4 bases from J, the gap between germline ends came to 20 bases. Germline CDR1 is MDHEN and CDR2 is SYDVKM. This CDR3 is 15 amino acids long. The CDR3 nucleotides are TGTGCCAGCCGATATAGGTTGCGTATTACAGAGACCCAGTACTTC. It encodes CASRYRLRITETQYF. Together with reference TRBV28 and TRBJ2-5, the CDR3 gives the full variable domain: DVKVTQSSRYLVKRTGEKVFLECVQDMDHENMFWYRQDPGLGLRLIYFSYDVKMKEKGDIPEGYSVSREKKERFSLILESASTNQTSMYLCASRYRLRITETQYFGPGTRLLVL.

The chain is built from TRBV12-3 or TRBV12-4 and TRBJ2-4, with TRBD2 matching 7 bases. V lost 3 bases, J lost 13 bases, and 9 bases stayed unmatched. This CDR3 contains 13 residues. CDR3 sequence: CASSLNDSGEQYF. CDR3 bases: TGTGCCAGCAGTTTGAACGACAGCGGGGAGCAGTACTTC.

This clonotype is a singleton in its sample. One end of the junction fails to match germline, which may point to a read error. The chain employs TRBV4-3 and TRBJ1-1, with unresolved D. CDR1 is LGHNA, CDR2 YSLEER, per germline. The CDR3 has 15 residues. The CDR3 DNA reads as TGCGCCAGCAACCAATATCGGGCCTTAGACACTGAAGCTTTCTTT. Its translation is CASNQYRALDTEAFF.

The chain couples TRBV20-1 to TRBJ1-1; 7 nucleotides match TRBD1. V gave up 5 bases and J gave up 5 bases; unmatched junction bases: 8. This CDR3 contains 13 residues. Germline V gene data show CDR1 as DFQATT and CDR2 as SNEGSKA (reference sequence). CDR3 amino acids: CSAARQGGTEAFF. Written as DNA, the CDR3 is TGCAGTGCTGCCCGACAGGGAGGAACTGAAGCTTTCTTT.

This clonotype showed up just once. The rearrangement links TRBV2 to TRBJ2-1; D remains ambiguous. Germline V gives CDR1 SNHLY, CDR2 FYNNEI. Between the trimmed V and J ends, which lost 4 bases and 8 bases, there was a span of 12 bases. This CDR3 has 13 residues. The CDR3 spells CASSALFRDEQFF. Written as DNA, the CDR3 is TGTGCCAGCAGTGCCCTTTTTAGGGATGAGCAGTTCTTC.

This clonotype was seen a handful of times. J is TRBJ1-1 and V is TRBV12-3 or TRBV12-4; 7 nucleotides match TRBD1. The junction had 8 bases not matched to a gene; V was cut back by 7 bases and J by 6 bases. The CDR3 has 13 amino acids. The CDR3 here is CASNYRGLPEAFF. DNA for the CDR3: TGTGCCAGCAACTACAGGGGTCTCCCTGAAGCTTTCTTT.

This clonotype was seen a single time. This sequence joins TRBV9 and TRBJ1-4, with 12 bases identical to TRBD1. CDR1 and CDR2 (germline): SGDLS, YYNGEE. The CDR3 is 19 amino acids. V shed 3 bases, J shed 5 bases, and the junction held 14 bases outside the gene matches. This chain's CDR3 is CASSAGPGTGGSLNEKLFF. In DNA, the CDR3 is TGTGCCAGCAGCGCCGGACCCGGGACAGGGGGCAGCTTGAATGAAAAACTGTTTTTT.

V is TRBV11-1 and J is TRBJ1-1; the D gene is possibly TRBD1 (5 bases). CDR1 is SGHAT, CDR2 FQDESV, per germline (reference sequence). Trimming shortened V by 5 bases and J by 4 bases, and 20 bases separated the two germline ends. This CDR3 spans 16 amino acids. DNA of the CDR3: TGTGCCAGCAGCCTCACGAGGTGGGGGAGTAGCACTGAAGCTTTCTTT. Amino acid sequence: CASSLTRWGSSTEAFF. Together with reference TRBV11-1 and TRBJ1-1, the CDR3 gives the full variable domain: EAEVAQSPRYKITEKSQAVAFWCDPISGHATLYWYRQILGQGPELLVQFQDESVVDDSQLPKDRFSAERLKGVDSTLKIQPAELGDSAMYLCASSLTRWGSSTEAFFGQGTRLTVV.

The rearrangement uses TRBV6-5 and TRBJ1-1, with D unresolved. Germline V gives CDR1 MNHEY, CDR2 SVGAGI. The CDR3 length is 15 residues. V shed 2 bases and J shed 2 bases, with 12 bases lying between them. The CDR3 nucleotides are TGTGCCAGCAGTTACCTGGAGACTATTAACACTGAAGCTTTCTTT. Residues: CASSYLETINTEAFF.

The chain carries TRBV10-3 and TRBJ1-4, with 10 bases lining up with TRBD1. With V trimmed by 4 bases and J by 6 bases, 5 bases remained unmatched. The germline V gene has CDR1 ENHRY and CDR2 SYGVKD. The CDR3 consists of 15 residues. The CDR3, as DNA: TGTGCCATCAGTGGGACCGGGACAGGGGATGAAAAACTGTTTTTT. Residues: CAISGTGTGDEKLFF.

The chain combines TRBV2 with TRBJ1-6; D gene uncertain. Between the trimmed V and J ends, which lost 4 bases and 0 bases, there was a span of 13 bases. Looked up from germline, CDR1 is SNHLY and CDR2 is FYNNEI. The CDR3 has 17 amino acids. The CDR3 here is CASSVVGQSSYNSPLHF. CDR3 bases: TGTGCCAGCAGTGTGGTCGGGCAGAGCTCCTATAATTCACCCCTCCACTTT.

The chain uses TRBV4-1 and TRBJ1-2; tentatively, D is TRBD1 (5 bases). CDR1 is MGHRA and CDR2 is YSYEKL in the germline V gene. The CDR3 contains 14 residues. Trimming stripped 6 bases from V and 2 bases from J, with 13 bases between. This CDR3 reads CASRRLGGNYGYTF. In DNA, the CDR3 is TGCGCCAGCAGGCGATTGGGGGGAAACTATGGCTACACCTTC.

This clonotype was counted between two and nine times. The rearrangement links TRBV20-1 to TRBJ1-2; D gene unclear. This CDR3 is built from 12 residues. Germline CDR1 reads DFQATT; CDR2 reads SNEGSKA (reference sequence). Trimming shortened V by 6 bases and J by 4 bases, and 12 bases separated the two germline ends. The CDR3: CSAFSDIYGYTF. CDR3 coding DNA: TGCAGTGCCTTTTCTGACATCTATGGCTACACCTTC.

This clonotype came up a few times. The genes are TRBV7-2 and TRBJ1-5; D gene uncertain. The CDR3 has 16 residues. The germline gives CDR1 SGHTA, CDR2 FQGNSA. The V and J ends lost 1 base and 0 bases respectively, with 10 bases between them. The CDR3 protein is CASSLDPRYSNQPQHF. In nucleotides, the CDR3 is TGTGCCAGCAGCTTAGACCCCAGGTATAGCAATCAGCCCCAGCATTTT.

The chain couples TRBV29-1 to TRBJ2-1; D is perhaps TRBD1 (6 bases). From germline, CDR1 is SQVTM and CDR2 ANQGSEA. This CDR3 contains 15 residues. V was shortened by 4 bases and J by 10 bases, with 23 bases between the two germline ends. Here the CDR3 reads CSVVSGDRTGLEQFF. The CDR3 DNA reads as TGCAGCGTTGTGAGTGGCGACAGGACGGGCCTGGAGCAGTTCTTC.

This chain connects TRBV3-1 to TRBJ1-5; D remains ambiguous. The CDR3 contains 15 residues. The V end was cut by 1 base, the J end by 2 bases, with 9 bases between. The germline gives CDR1 LGHDT, CDR2 YNNKEL (reference sequence). This CDR3 is CASSQGTRGNQPQHF. In nucleotides, the CDR3 is TGTGCCAGCAGCCAAGGGACCCGAGGCAATCAGCCCCAGCATTTT.

The chain is built from TRBV12-3 or TRBV12-4 and TRBJ2-1; D may be TRBD2 (5 bases). The CDR3 sequence is 13 residues long. V was cut by 3 bases and J by 9 bases, with 12 bases left in between. Here the CDR3 reads CASSLASLSEQFF. The CDR3, as DNA: TGTGCCAGCAGTTTGGCTAGCTTATCTGAGCAGTTCTTC.

This clonotype was observed many times. V gene TRBV6-6 combines with J gene TRBJ2-7; no firm D call. Germline V gives CDR1 MNHNY, CDR2 SVGAGI (reference sequence). V lost 0 bases and J lost 0, with 6 bases in between. This CDR3 is 14 amino acids long. This CDR3 is CASSYSRTSYEQYF. CDR3 DNA sequence: TGTGCCAGCAGTTACTCGCGGACCTCCTACGAGCAGTACTTC.

The chain couples TRBV7-2 to TRBJ2-1, with D tentatively TRBD1 (5 bases). V dropped 5 bases and J dropped 4 bases, with 15 bases sitting between them. The CDR3 consists of 15 residues. The germline gives CDR1 SGHTA, CDR2 FQGNSA. CDR3 residues: CASSLQGIPYNEQFF. The CDR3 coding sequence is TGTGCCAGCAGCCTGCAGGGAATCCCTTACAATGAGCAGTTCTTC.